This T cell receptor (beta chain) was observed in a study of pediatric ulcerative colitis (dated by TCRdb to the late 2010s). Describing the broader study: Among the ulcerative colitis patients, about seven had pancolitis and two had left-sided colitis, and histology in every patient was consistent with ulcerative colitis. Under 10 newly diagnosed, treatment-naive pediatric ulcerative colitis patients and a handful of non-IBD control children each provided paired blood and rectal samples. By Pediatric Ulcerative Colitis Activity Index, a couple of patients had mild disease, several had moderate disease and three had acute severe colitis. General study outcomes and caveats: Features of the rectal repertoire distinguished controls, mild-moderate colitis patients and acute severe colitis patients, and in acute severe colitis, rectal diversity was reduced because of clonal expansions. Only a handful of individuals were included in the healthy control group, which was small. For technical reasons, substantially fewer templates were yielded by the blood samples of a couple of patients, and these blood samples were excluded from blood-rectal overlap analysis. A couple of rectal CDR3 clonotypes turned up in every ulcerative colitis patient but in none of the controls. Blood-derived T cells may have been included in the rectal pinch biopsies, particularly in patients with overt colitis. Clonal overlap between a subject's own blood and rectum was significantly greater in ulcerative colitis patients than in controls, which suggests more T cell trafficking to inflamed tissue. Because the repertoires came from total lymphocyte DNA, rare subsets such as regulatory T cells may have patterns that are not reflected.

During colonoscopy, one to two pinch biopsies were obtained from the rectum for research purposes. No immunosuppressive medication had been given to the ulcerative colitis patients before the diagnostic colonoscopy. Rectal biopsies were digested with proteinase K before DNA isolation. The Wizard kit (Promega) was used to extract genomic DNA from both blood and intestinal samples. The germline V gene yields MNHNS for CDR1 and SASEGT for CDR2. From the cysteine through the phenylalanine, the CDR3 covers 13 amino acids. The CDR3 DNA has 39 bases and is translated from base 1. The V end loses 3 bases and the J end loses 5 bases, and a stretch of 8 bases separates them. Rearranged CDR3 beta regions were amplified from genomic DNA with multiplex V and J primers using the immunoSEQ TRB Survey service. To keep depth equal across samples, survey-level sequencing depth of up to 500,000 reads per sample was applied. Libraries were purified, pooled and sequenced on Illumina technology. The authors processed their data as follows. immunoSEQ online tools were used for productive clonality, sample overlap, pairwise scatters, CDR3 beta length, V/D/J gene usage and productiveness. Calculated diversity was defined as the number of unique rearrangements divided by total templates, multiplied by 100, and Shannon and Simpson indices were computed as well. For principal component analysis, Z-score normalized data were analyzed with the R prcomp function and the ggbiplot package. Morisita's index was used to quantify the clonal overlap between blood and rectum within each subject. TCRdb obtained this table from immuneACCESS and retained in-frame rearrangements with V and J assigned. These tables miss some clones; where compared with another copy, unresolved V genes account for less than half of the shortfall, and the remainder is unexplained. V, J and clone size were drawn from that table, and D and trimming were deduced from the DNA. Here the sample has 35,000 to 45,000 clones; 65% to 80% occur a single time. The ten largest clones add up to roughly 8.6% of the sample.

The table lists this clone with a count of one. It has no known antigen specificity. Per-base qualities were not stored, and no clone one base away is much larger. This TCR was recovered from a boy between 10 and 17 years old with severe ulcerative colitis. The sequenced material came from gut tissue. Recombination linked TRBV6-1 to TRBJ2-1; the D gene lacks a confident call. The base sequence is TGTGCCAGCAGTGATAATCAGGACAATGAGCAGTTCTTC. The resulting protein is CASSDNQDNEQFF.